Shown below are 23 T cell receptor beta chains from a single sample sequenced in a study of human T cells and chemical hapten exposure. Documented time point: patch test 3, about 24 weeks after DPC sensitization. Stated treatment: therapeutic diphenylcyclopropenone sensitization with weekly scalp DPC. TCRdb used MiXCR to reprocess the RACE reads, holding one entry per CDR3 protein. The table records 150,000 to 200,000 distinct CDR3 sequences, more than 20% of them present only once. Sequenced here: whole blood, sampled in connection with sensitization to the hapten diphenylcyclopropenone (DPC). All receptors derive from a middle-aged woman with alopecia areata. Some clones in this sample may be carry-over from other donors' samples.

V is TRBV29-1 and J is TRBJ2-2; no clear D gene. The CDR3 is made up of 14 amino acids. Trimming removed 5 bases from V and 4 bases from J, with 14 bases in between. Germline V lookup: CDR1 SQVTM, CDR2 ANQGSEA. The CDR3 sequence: CSVKVGRSTGELFF. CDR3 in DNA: TGCAGCGTTAAAGTAGGCCGGTCCACCGGGGAGCTGTTTTTT.

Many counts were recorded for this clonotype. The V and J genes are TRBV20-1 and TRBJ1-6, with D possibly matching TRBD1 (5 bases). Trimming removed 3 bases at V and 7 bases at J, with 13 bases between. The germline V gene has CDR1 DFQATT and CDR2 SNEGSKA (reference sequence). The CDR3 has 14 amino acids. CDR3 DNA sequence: TGCAGTGCTAGGGAATGGGACGGAAATTCACCCCTCCACTTT. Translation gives CSAREWDGNSPLHF.

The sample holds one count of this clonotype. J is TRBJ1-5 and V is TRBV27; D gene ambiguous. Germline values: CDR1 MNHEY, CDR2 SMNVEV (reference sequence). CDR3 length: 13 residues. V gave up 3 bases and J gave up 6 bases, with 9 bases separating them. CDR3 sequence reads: CASSFRVGQPQHF. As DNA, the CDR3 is TGTGCCAGCAGTTTTAGGGTGGGTCAGCCCCAGCATTTT.

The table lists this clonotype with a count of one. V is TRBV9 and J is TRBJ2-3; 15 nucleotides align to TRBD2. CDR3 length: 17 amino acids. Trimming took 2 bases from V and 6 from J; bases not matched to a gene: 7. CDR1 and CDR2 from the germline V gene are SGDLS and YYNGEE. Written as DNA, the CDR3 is TGTGCCAGCAGCGTGGATGCCGGGACTAGCGGGAGGGATACGCAGTATTTT. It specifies CASSVDAGTSGRDTQYF.

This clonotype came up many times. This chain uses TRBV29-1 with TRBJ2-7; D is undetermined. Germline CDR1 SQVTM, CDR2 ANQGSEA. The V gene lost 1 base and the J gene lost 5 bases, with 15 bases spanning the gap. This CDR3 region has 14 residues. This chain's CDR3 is CSVEGVGNRNEQYF. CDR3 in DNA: TGCAGCGTTGAAGGTGTGGGAAACCGGAACGAGCAGTACTTC.

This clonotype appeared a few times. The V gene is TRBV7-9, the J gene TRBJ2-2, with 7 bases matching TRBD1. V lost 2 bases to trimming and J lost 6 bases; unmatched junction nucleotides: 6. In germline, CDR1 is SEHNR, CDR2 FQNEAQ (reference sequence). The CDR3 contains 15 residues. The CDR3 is CASSLRDTGAGELFF. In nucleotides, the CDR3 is TGTGCCAGCAGCTTAAGGGACACAGGGGCCGGGGAGCTGTTTTTT.

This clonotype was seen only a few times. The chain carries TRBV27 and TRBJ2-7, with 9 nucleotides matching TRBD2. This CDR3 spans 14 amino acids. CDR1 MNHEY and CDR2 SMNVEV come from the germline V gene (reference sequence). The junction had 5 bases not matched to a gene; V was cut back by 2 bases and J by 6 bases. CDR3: CASSLSLAGREQYF. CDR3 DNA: TGTGCCAGCAGTTTAAGTCTAGCGGGACGCGAGCAGTACTTC.

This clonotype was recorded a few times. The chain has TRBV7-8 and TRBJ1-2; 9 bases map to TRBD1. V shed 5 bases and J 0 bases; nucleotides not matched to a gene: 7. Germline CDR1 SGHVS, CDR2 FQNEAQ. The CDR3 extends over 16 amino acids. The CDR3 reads CASSVRDRASNYGYTF. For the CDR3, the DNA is TGTGCCAGCAGCGTCCGGGACAGGGCCTCTAACTATGGCTACACCTTC.

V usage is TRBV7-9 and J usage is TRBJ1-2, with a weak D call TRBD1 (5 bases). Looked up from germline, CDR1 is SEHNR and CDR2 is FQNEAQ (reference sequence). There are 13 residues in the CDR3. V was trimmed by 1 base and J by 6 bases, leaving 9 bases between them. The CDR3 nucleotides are TGTGCCAGCAGCTTAGGCAGGGATCATGGCTACACCTTC. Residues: CASSLGRDHGYTF.

The CDR3 DNA follows: TGTGCCAGCAGGACCGGGACAGGGGCTGGCGAGCAGTACTTC. It encodes CASRTGTGAGEQYF. The chain combines TRBV7-9 with TRBJ2-7; 10 positions agree with TRBD1. The CDR3 consists of 14 residues. Losses at the gene ends were 6 bases for V and 6 bases for J; bases not matched to a gene: 8. CDR1 is SEHNR, CDR2 FQNEAQ, per germline (reference sequence). The full variable domain, with the rest looked up from reference TRBV7-9 and TRBJ2-7, is DTGVSQNPRHKITKRGQNVTFRCDPISEHNRLYWYRQTLGQGPEFLTYFQNEAQLEKSRLLSDRFSAERPKGSFSTLEIQRTEQGDSAMYLCASRTGTGAGEQYFGPGTRLTVT.

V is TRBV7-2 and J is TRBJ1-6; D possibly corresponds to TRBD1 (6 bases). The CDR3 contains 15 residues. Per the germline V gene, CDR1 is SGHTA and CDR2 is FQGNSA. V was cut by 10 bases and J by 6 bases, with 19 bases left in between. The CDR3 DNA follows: TGTGCCATCCCCGGGGGGGGCAACGTTAATTCACCCCTCCACTTT. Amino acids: CAIPGGGNVNSPLHF.

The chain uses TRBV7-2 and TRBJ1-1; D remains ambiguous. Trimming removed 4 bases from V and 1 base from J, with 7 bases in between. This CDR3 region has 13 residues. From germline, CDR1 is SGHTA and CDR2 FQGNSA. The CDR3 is CASSSLANTEAFF. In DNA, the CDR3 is TGTGCCAGCAGCTCCCTGGCGAACACTGAAGCTTTCTTT.

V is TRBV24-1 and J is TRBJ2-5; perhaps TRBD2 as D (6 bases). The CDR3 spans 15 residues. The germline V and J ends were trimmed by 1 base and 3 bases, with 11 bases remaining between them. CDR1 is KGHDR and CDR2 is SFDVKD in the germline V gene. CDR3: CATSDFPGRKETQYF. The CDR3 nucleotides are TGTGCCACCAGTGATTTTCCAGGGAGGAAAGAGACCCAGTACTTC.

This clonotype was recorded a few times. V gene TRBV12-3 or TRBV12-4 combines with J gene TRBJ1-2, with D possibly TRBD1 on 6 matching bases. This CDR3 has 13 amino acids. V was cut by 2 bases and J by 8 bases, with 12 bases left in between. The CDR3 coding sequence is TGTGCCAGCAGTTTAAACCCAGGGGAGGGCTACACCTTC. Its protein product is CASSLNPGEGYTF.

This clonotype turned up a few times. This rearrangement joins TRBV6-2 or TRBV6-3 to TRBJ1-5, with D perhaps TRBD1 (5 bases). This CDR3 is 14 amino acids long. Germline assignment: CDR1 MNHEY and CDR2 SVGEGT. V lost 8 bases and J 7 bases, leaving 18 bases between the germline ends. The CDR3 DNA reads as TGTGCCAGCCTCCGTGGGGCGTCCTCCCAGCCCCAGCATTTT. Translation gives CASLRGASSQPQHF.

CDR3: CSAGGGRATNSPLHF. The CDR3 DNA is TGCAGTGCTGGGGGGGGCAGGGCGACTAATTCACCCCTCCACTTT. The chain has TRBV20-1 and TRBJ1-6, with TRBD1 as a possible D gene (6 bases). Trimming removed 5 bases at V and 6 bases at J, with 17 bases between. CDR1 and CDR2 from the germline V gene are DFQATT and SNEGSKA (reference sequence). This CDR3 region has 15 residues.

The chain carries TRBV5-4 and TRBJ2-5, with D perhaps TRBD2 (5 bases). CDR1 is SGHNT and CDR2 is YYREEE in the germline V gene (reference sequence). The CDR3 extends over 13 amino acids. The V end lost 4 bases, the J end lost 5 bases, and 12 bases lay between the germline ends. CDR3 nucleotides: TGTGCCAGCAGCCGAGGGCTCCCCGAGACCCAGTACTTC. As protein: CASSRGLPETQYF.

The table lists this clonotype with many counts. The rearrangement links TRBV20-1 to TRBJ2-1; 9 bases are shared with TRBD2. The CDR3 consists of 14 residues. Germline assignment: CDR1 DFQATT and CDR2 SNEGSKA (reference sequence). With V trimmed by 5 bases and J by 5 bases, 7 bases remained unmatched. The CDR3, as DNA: TGCAGTGCTGGTCTAGCGGGAATAAACAATGAGCAGTTCTTC. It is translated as CSAGLAGINNEQFF.

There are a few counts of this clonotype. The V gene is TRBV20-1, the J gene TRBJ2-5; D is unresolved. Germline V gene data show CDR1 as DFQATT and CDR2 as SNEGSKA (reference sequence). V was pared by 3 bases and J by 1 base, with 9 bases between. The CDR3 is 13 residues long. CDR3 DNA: TGCAGTGCTAGTTTGGGCCCCCAAGAGACCCAGTACTTC. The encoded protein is CSASLGPQETQYF.

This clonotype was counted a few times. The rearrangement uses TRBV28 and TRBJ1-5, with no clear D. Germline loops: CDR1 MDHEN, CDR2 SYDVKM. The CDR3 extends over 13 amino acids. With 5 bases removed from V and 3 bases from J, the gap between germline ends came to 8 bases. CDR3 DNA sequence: TGTGCCAGCAGTAGGATTTTCAATCAGCCCCAGCATTTT. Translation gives CASSRIFNQPQHF.

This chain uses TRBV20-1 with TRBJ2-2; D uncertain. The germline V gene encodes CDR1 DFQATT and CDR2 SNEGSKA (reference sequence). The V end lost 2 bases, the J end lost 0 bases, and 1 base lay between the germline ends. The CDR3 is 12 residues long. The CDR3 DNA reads TGCAGTGCTAGACCGAACACCGGGGAGCTGTTTTTT. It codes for CSARPNTGELFF.

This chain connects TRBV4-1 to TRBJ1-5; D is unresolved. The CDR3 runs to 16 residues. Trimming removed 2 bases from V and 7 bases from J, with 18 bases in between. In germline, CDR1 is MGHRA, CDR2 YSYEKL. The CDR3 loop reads CASSQSWRGLGQPQHF. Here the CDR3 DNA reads TGCGCCAGCAGCCAATCGTGGCGGGGTCTGGGACAGCCCCAGCATTTT.

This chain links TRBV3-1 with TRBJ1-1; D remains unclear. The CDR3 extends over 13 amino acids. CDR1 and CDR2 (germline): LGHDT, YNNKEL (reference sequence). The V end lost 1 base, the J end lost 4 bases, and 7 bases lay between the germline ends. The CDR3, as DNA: TGTGCCAGCAGCCAAGGAGGGTTCACTGAAGCTTTCTTT. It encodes CASSQGGFTEAFF.